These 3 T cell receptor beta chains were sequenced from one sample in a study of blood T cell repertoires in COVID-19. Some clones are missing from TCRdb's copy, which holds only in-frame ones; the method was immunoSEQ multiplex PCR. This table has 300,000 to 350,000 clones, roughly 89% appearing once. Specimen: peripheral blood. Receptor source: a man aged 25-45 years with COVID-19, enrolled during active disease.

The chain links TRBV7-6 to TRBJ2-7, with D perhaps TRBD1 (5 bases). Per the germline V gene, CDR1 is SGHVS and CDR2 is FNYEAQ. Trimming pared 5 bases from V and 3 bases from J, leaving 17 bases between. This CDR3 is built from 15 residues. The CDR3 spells CASSPTGTWDYEQYF. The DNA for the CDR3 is TGTGCCAGCAGCCCCACAGGCACTTGGGACTACGAGCAGTACTTC.

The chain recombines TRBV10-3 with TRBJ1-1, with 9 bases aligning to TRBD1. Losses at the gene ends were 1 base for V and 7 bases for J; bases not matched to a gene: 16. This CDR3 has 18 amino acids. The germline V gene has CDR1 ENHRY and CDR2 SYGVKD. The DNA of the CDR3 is TGTGCCATCAGTGAGTGGGCCGGGACAGGGACGGAACGTGATGAAGCTTTCTTT. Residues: CAISEWAGTGTERDEAFF.

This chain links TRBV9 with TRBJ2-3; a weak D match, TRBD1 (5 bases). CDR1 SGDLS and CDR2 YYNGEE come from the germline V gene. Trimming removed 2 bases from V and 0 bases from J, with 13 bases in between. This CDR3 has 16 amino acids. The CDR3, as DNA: TGTGCCAGCAGCGTTTCAGGGCGTGGGAGCACAGATACGCAGTATTTT. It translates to CASSVSGRGSTDTQYF.